These 16 T cell receptor beta chains were sequenced from one sample in a study of PD-1 blockade in classical Hodgkin lymphoma. As to time point: cycle 4 day 1 (C4D1), after about 6 weeks of nivolumab. Every patient had relapsed following autologous stem cell transplantation, and cohorts differed in brentuximab vedotin exposure. Clones were sequenced by immunoSEQ multiplex PCR, and TCRdb holds only the in-frame ones, with some missing. The sample contains about 47,000 clones, roughly 80% of which appear only once. The source was peripheral blood mononuclear cells (PBMCs), collected before the fourth cycle of nivolumab. These receptors all come from a human donor with classical Hodgkin lymphoma.

CDR3 sequence: CSAAQTGGNTEAFF. The CDR3 nucleotides read TGCAGCGCGGCCCAAACAGGGGGGAACACTGAAGCTTTCTTT. The rearrangement links TRBV29-1 to TRBJ1-1; 8 positions agree with TRBD1. Trimming cost V 7 bases and J 1 base; bases outside gene matches: 8. This CDR3 contains 14 residues. Germline loops: CDR1 SQVTM, CDR2 ANQGSEA.

The chain couples TRBV9 to TRBJ2-7; 9 positions agree with TRBD1. Germline CDR1 reads SGDLS; CDR2 reads YYNGEE. Trimming took 0 bases from V and 2 from J; bases not matched to a gene: 6. The CDR3 has 16 amino acids. CDR3 DNA: TGTGCCAGCAGCGTAGACCCGGGACAGGGACCCTACGAGCAGTACTTC. It codes for CASSVDPGQGPYEQYF.

The V and J genes are TRBV19 and TRBJ1-2; TRBD1 aligns across 8 bases. The CDR3 loop spans 19 amino acids. V trimming: 1 base; J trimming: 0 bases; junction bases outside the gene matches: 13. CDR1 is LNHDA and CDR2 is SQIVND in the germline V gene (reference sequence). The CDR3 DNA reads TGTGCCAGTAGTATAGTCGGTCGTGGCAGGGGGCGCGCTAACTATGGCTACACCTTC. Residues: CASSIVGRGRGRANYGYTF.

Only one count was recorded for this clone. The chain combines TRBV14 with TRBJ1-5, with D hard to call. The ends were cut back, 5 bases at V and 10 bases at J, with 9 bases in the middle. Germline lookup yields CDR1 SGHDN and CDR2 FVKESK. CDR3 size: 11 residues. The CDR3 DNA follows: TGTGCCAGCAGCAGGGAGAAACCCCAGCATTTT. This sequence encodes CASSREKPQHF.

The genes are TRBV10-3 and TRBJ2-3; tentative D call: TRBD1 (6 bases). The CDR3 extends over 14 amino acids. Germline V lookup: CDR1 ENHRY, CDR2 SYGVKD. Trimming took 9 bases from V and 2 from J, leaving 15 bases between them. CDR3 nucleotide sequence: TGTGCCATAAGCCGGGACACACACACAGATACGCAGTATTTT. It encodes CAISRDTHTDTQYF.

The chain employs TRBV28 and TRBJ2-7; D not resolved. Trimming cost V 6 bases and J 3 bases, with 3 bases left between them. The germline gives CDR1 MDHEN, CDR2 SYDVKM. This CDR3 is 10 amino acids long. The DNA of the CDR3 is TGTGCCAGCAGCCGCTACGAGCAGTACTTC. It codes for CASSRYEQYF.

The V gene is TRBV6-5, the J gene TRBJ1-2; D may be TRBD1 (5 bases). CDR3 length: 15 amino acids. Germline V gene data show CDR1 as MNHEY and CDR2 as SVGAGI. V was trimmed by 6 bases and J by 1 base, leaving 15 bases between them. The CDR3: CASSRDGAFNYGYTF. The DNA for the CDR3 is TGTGCCAGCAGCCGGGACGGAGCCTTTAACTATGGCTACACCTTC.

The V call is TRBV19, the J call TRBJ1-5, with D possibly TRBD1 on 6 matching bases. Germline CDR1 LNHDA, CDR2 SQIVND (reference sequence). The CDR3 is made up of 16 amino acids. The V gene lost 7 bases and the J gene lost 2 bases, with 18 bases spanning the gap. CDR3 amino acids: CASTPLEGGGNQPQHF. CDR3 in DNA: TGTGCCAGTACCCCACTAGAGGGGGGCGGCAATCAGCCCCAGCATTTT. Full variable domain (remainder filled in from reference TRBV19 and TRBJ1-5): DGGITQSPKYLFRKEGQNVTLSCEQNLNHDAMYWYRQDPGQGLRLIYYSQIVNDFQKGDIAEGYSVSREKKESFPLTVTSAQKNPTAFYLCASTPLEGGGNQPQHFGDGTRLSIL.

The chain couples TRBV7-2 to TRBJ2-1, with 7 bases lining up with TRBD2. The CDR3 is made up of 14 amino acids. V lost 5 bases to trimming and J lost 6 bases; unmatched junction nucleotides: 7. In germline, CDR1 is SGHTA, CDR2 FQGNSA. The CDR3 region is CASSASRTSNEQFF. The CDR3 DNA reads as TGTGCCAGCAGCGCGAGTAGGACTAGCAATGAGCAGTTCTTC.

V and J are TRBV7-8 and TRBJ1-2; 8 bases align to TRBD1. The CDR3 extends over 14 amino acids. Germline CDR1 reads SGHVS; CDR2 reads FQNEAQ. V lost 2 bases, J lost 3 bases, and 2 bases stayed unmatched. The CDR3 bases are TGTGCCAGCAGCTTACACAGGGGGGACTATGGCTACACCTTC. Its translation is CASSLHRGDYGYTF.

The chain has TRBV6-1 and TRBJ2-7; D might be TRBD1 (6 bases). Per the germline V gene, CDR1 is MNHNS and CDR2 is SASEGT. The CDR3 contains 11 residues. V was shortened by 8 bases and J by 4 bases, with 9 bases between the two germline ends. CDR3 nucleotides: TGTGCCAGCCTGGACAGTTACGAGCAGTACTTC. This encodes CASLDSYEQYF.

This chain links TRBV11-2 with TRBJ1-3, with D possibly matching TRBD1 (5 bases). The CDR3 sequence is 13 residues long. The germline V and J ends were trimmed by 5 bases and 16 bases, with 21 bases remaining between them. Per germline, CDR1 SGHAT and CDR2 FQNNGV. CDR3 nucleotide sequence: TGTGCCAGCAGCCTCAGCGTAGGGGTCCAGAGCTATTTT. Translated: CASSLSVGVQSYF.

The J gene is TRBJ2-3, the V gene TRBV5-4; D perhaps matches TRBD2 (7 bases). Germline V gene data show CDR1 as SGHNT and CDR2 as YYREEE (reference sequence). The CDR3 has 15 residues. Trimming stripped 1 base from V and 4 bases from J, with 13 bases between. CDR3 sequence (DNA): TGTGCCAGCAGCTTGAAGGGGGGGCGAGCAGATACGCAGTATTTT. This translates into CASSLKGGRADTQYF.

V is TRBV29-1 and J is TRBJ2-4; no reliable D call. CDR3 size: 15 residues. Trimming removed 7 bases from V and 3 bases from J, with 19 bases in between. CDR1 and CDR2 (germline): SQVTM, ANQGSEA. CDR3 protein: CSASVPRLGKNIQYF. The CDR3 bases are TGCAGCGCCTCCGTTCCACGGCTTGGCAAAAACATTCAGTACTTC.

Worth noting for this clone: Other nucleotide sequences in the sample specify the same CDR3. The rearrangement uses TRBV7-9 and TRBJ1-2; no clear D. The germline V gene has CDR1 SEHNR and CDR2 FQNEAQ (reference sequence). The CDR3 covers 12 residues. V was shortened by 1 base and J by 4 bases, with 4 bases between the two germline ends. The CDR3 DNA follows: TGTGCCAGCAGCTTAGGTGGCTATGGCTACACCTTC. This codes for CASSLGGYGYTF. Full variable domain (missing parts from reference TRBV7-9 and TRBJ1-2): DTGVSQNPRHKITKRGQNVTFRCDPISEHNRLYWYRQTLGQGPEFLTYFQNEAQLEKSRLLSDRFSAERPKGSFSTLEIQRTEQGDSAMYLCASSLGGYGYTFGSGTRLTVV.

DNA of the CDR3: TGTGCCAGCACTAGTTATCAGCCCCAGCATTTT. Protein: CASTSYQPQHF. This sequence joins TRBV5-8 and TRBJ1-5, with D uncertain. Germline V gene sequence: CDR1 SGHTS, CDR2 YDEGEE. The CDR3 contains 11 residues. V lost 6 bases and J lost 5, with 6 bases in between.